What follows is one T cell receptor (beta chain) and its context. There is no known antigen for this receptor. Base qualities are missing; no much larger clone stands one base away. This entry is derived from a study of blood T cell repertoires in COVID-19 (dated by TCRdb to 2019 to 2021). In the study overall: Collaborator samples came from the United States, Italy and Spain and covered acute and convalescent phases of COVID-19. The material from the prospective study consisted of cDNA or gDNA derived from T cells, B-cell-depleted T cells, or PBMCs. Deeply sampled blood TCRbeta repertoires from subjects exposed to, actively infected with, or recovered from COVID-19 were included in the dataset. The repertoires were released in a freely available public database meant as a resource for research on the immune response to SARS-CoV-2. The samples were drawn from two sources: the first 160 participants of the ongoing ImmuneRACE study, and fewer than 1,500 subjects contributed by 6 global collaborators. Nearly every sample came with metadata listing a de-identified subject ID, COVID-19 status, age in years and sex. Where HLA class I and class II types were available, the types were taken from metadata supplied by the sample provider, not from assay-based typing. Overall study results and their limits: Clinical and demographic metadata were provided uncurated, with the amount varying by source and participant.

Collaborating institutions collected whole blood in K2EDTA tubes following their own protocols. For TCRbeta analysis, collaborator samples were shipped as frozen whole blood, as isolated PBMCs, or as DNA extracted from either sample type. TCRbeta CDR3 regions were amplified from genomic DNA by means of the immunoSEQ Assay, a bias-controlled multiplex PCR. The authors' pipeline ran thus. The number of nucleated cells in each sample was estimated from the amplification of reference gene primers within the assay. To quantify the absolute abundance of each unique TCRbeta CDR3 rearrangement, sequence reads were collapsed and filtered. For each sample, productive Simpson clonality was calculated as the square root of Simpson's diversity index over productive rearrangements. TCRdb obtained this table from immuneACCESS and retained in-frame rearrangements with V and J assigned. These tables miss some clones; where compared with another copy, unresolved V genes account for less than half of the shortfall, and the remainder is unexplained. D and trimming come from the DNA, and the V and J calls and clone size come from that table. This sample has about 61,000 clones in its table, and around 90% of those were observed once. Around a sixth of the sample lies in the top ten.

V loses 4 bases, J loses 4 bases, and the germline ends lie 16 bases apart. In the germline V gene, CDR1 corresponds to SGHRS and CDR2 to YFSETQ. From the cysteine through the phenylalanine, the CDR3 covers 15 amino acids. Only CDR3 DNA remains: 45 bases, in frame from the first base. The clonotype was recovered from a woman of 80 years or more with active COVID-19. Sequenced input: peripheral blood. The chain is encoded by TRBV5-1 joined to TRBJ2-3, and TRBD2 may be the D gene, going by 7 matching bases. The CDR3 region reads CASSVAGASSDTQYF. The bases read TGCGCCAGCAGCGTTGCGGGGGCCTCCTCAGATACGCAGTATTTT.